This T cell receptor (beta chain) was sequenced in a study of blood T cell repertoires in COVID-19. About the research overall: Samples of COVID-19 (acute and convalescent) were obtained from the United States, Italy and Spain. The cDNA or gDNA used as material had been derived from T cells, B-cell-depleted T cells, or PBMCs.

In the source study's methods: Amplification with reference gene primers provided the estimates of nucleated cell counts. The assay was immunoSEQ multiplex PCR, and TCRdb's table has in-frame clones only and misses some. For V, J and clone size, that table is used; D and trimming come from the DNA. The repertoire holds 64,000 or so clones, with 75% to 90% as singletons. CDR1 is MRHNA, CDR2 SNTAGT, per germline. CDR3 size: 14 residues. The trim removed 5 bases at V and 13 bases at J, leaving 14 bases unmatched. The sample consisted of peripheral blood. This TCR was sampled from a human donor in a cohort sampled during active COVID-19. The V call is TRBV6-4, the J call TRBJ1-3; 7 bases fit TRBD1. The CDR3, as DNA: TGTGCCAGCAGTCAGAAGACAGGGTCCCTTGAGATATATTTT. As protein: CASSQKTGSLEIYF.